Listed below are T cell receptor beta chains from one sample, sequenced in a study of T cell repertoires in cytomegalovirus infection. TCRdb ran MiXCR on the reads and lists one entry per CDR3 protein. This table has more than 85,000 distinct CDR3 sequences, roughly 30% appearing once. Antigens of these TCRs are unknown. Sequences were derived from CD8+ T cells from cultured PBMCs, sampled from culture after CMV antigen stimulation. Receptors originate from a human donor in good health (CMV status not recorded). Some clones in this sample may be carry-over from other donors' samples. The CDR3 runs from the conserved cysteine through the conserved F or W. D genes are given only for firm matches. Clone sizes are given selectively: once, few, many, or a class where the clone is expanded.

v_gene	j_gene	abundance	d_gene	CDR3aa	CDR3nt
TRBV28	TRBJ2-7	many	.	CASSFSPGQGLYEQYF	TGTGCCAGCAGTTTTTCTCCAGGCCAGGGACTCTACGAGCAGTACTTC
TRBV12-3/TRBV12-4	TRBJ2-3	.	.	CASAQGFATDTQYF	TGTGCCAGCGCACAGGGTTTTGCCACAGATACGCAGTATTTT
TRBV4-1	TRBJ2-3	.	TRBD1	CASSLDRDRARDTQYF	TGCGCCAGCAGCCTAGACCGGGACAGGGCTCGTGATACGCAGTATTTT
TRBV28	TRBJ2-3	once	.	CATRRGTSTDTQYF	TGTGCCACCCGCAGAGGGACTAGCACAGATACGCAGTATTTT
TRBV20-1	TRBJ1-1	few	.	CSARPRQANTEAFF	TGCAGTGCTAGACCCAGACAGGCAAACACTGAAGCTTTCTTT
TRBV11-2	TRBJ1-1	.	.	CASSLEGWNTEAFF	TGTGCCAGCAGCTTAGAAGGATGGAACACTGAAGCTTTCTTT
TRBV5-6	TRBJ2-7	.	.	CASSYGQPEQYF	TGTGCCAGCAGCTATGGACAGCCCGAGCAGTACTTC
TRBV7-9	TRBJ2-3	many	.	CASSLGPLTEPDTQYF	TGTGCCAGCAGCTTAGGCCCCCTGACAGAGCCAGATACGCAGTATTTT
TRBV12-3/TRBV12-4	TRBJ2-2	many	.	CASSLAGWGTGELFF	TGTGCCAGCAGTTTGGCAGGATGGGGAACCGGGGAGCTGTTTTTT
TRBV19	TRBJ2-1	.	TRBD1	CASSIGDSYYNEQFF	TGTGCCAGTAGTATAGGGGACAGTTACTACAATGAGCAGTTCTTC
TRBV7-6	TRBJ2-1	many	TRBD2	CASSLSNGGAPNEQFF	TGTGCCAGCAGCTTATCTAACGGGGGGGCCCCGAATGAGCAGTTCTTC
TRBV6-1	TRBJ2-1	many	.	CASSEAVDEQFF	TGTGCCAGCAGTGAAGCGGTGGATGAGCAGTTCTTC
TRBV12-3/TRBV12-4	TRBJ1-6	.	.	CASRYPGHQNSPLHF	TGTGCCAGTAGATACCCGGGACACCAAAATTCACCCCTCCACTTT
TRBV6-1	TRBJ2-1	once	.	CAILDPGYNEQFF	TGTGCCATCCTGGATCCAGGCTACAATGAGCAGTTCTTC
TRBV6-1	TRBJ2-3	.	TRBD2	CASSEVLAGGPTRGTDTQYF	TGTGCCAGCAGTGAAGTTCTAGCGGGGGGGCCAACCCGCGGCACAGATACGCAGTATTTT
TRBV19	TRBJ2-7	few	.	CASSMGQVGYEQYF	TGTGCCAGTAGTATGGGTCAGGTTGGCTACGAGCAGTACTTC
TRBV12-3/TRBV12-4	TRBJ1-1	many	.	CASSPRGGLGTEAFF	TGTGCCAGCAGTCCCAGAGGAGGGTTGGGCACTGAAGCTTTCTTT
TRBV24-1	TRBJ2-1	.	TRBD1	CATNRGTGDNEQFF	TGTGCCACTAACCGTGGGACAGGGGACAATGAGCAGTTCTTC
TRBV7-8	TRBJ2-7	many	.	CASSASLVWEQYF	TGTGCCAGCAGCGCCTCCCTAGTCTGGGAGCAGTACTTC
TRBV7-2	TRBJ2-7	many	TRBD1	CASSFSGTVAYEQYF	TGTGCCAGCAGCTTCTCCGGGACAGTCGCCTACGAGCAGTACTTC
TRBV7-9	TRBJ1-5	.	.	CASSFAESNQPQHF	TGTGCCAGCAGCTTCGCAGAGAGCAATCAGCCCCAGCATTTT
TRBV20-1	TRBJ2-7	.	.	CSARGAWDNDYEQYF	TGCAGTGCTAGAGGGGCCTGGGACAACGACTACGAGCAGTACTTC
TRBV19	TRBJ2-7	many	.	CASSETGTYSYEQYF	TGTGCCAGTAGTGAGACCGGGACATACTCCTACGAGCAGTACTTC
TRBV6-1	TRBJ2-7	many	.	CASSETGDEQYF	TGTGCCAGCAGTGAAACCGGGGACGAGCAGTACTTC
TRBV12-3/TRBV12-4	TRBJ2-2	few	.	CASSLTAYTGELFF	TGTGCCAGCAGTTTAACGGCTTACACCGGGGAGCTGTTTTTT
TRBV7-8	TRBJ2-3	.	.	CASRQLIGEQYF	TGTGCCAGCAGGCAACTCATTGGGGAACAGTATTTT
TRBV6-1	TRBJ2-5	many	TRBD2	CASTIAGGQETQYF	TGTGCCAGCACGATAGCGGGGGGCCAGGAGACCCAGTACTTC
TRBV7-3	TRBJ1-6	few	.	CASSSGGTGRNSPLHF	TGTGCCAGCAGCTCCGGGGGGACGGGGCGGAATTCACCCCTCCACTTT
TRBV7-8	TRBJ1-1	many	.	CASSLGSKTEAFF	TGTGCCAGCAGCTTAGGATCGAAGACTGAAGCTTTCTTT
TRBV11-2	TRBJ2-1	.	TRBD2	CASSQPGLAAYNEQFF	TGTGCCAGCAGCCAACCGGGACTAGCGGCCTACAATGAGCAGTTCTTC
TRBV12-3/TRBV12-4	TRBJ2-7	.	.	CATRGGGEQYF	TGTGCCACCAGAGGGGGAGGCGAGCAGTACTTC
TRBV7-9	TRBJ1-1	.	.	CASSFQVNTEAFF	TGTGCCAGCAGCTTCCAGGTGAACACTGAAGCTTTCTTT